These 26 T cell receptor beta chains were sequenced from one sample in a study of glioma-infiltrating T cells. TCR alpha and beta CDR3 regions were amplified from RNA using iRepertoire nested multiplex PCR. TCRdb itself ran the multiplex PCR reads through MiXCR, one entry per CDR3 protein. This sample yields around 97,000 distinct CDR3 sequences, of which under 30% are seen a single time; 35% to 55% belongs to the top ten. Sequenced material: glioma tissue, nonneoplastic brain tissue, or PBMCs (not recorded which). These receptor sequences come from a human donor with low-grade glioma or glioblastoma, undergoing nonglioma brain surgery, or in good health (not recorded which).

The genes are TRBV5-1 and TRBJ2-7; tentative D call: TRBD1 (6 bases). This CDR3 contains 15 residues. CDR1 SGHRS and CDR2 YFSETQ come from the germline V gene. V shed 4 bases and J shed 6 bases, with 20 bases lying between them. The chain's CDR3 is CASSTGTPEGLEQYF. In DNA form, the CDR3 reads TGCGCCAGCAGCACCGGGACACCTGAGGGGCTCGAGCAGTACTTC.

This clonotype was seen a handful of times. The chain carries TRBV29-1 and TRBJ2-3; D is unclear. In germline, CDR1 is SQVTM, CDR2 ANQGSEA. The CDR3 extends over 15 amino acids. Trimming removed 5 bases from V and 4 bases from J, with 19 bases in between. The CDR3 nucleotides are TGCAGCGTTTCTCCCACACCCTTTGGGGCAGATACGCAGTATTTT. This sequence encodes CSVSPTPFGADTQYF.

Notes on this clonotype: A much larger clone differs from this one at a single base, so this may be a read error. The CDR3 DNA follows: TGCGCCAGAAGCCAAGAGGGGGGGAGAGGCTCCTATAATTCACCCCTCCACTTT. This codes for CARSQEGGRGSYNSPLHF. V and J are TRBV4-1 and TRBJ1-6; D is perhaps TRBD1 (6 bases). This CDR3 is built from 18 residues. Germline CDR1 is MGHRA and CDR2 is YSYEKL.

This clonotype was seen many times. The CDR3 DNA follows: TGTGCCAGCAGCCCAGGGACAGTGATAGGCCGAGATACGCAGTATTTT. This sequence encodes CASSPGTVIGRDTQYF. The gene calls are TRBV6-1 and TRBJ2-3, with 7 bases identical to TRBD1. V shed 6 bases, J shed 5 bases, and the junction held 14 bases outside the gene matches. The CDR3 length is 16 residues. Germline values: CDR1 MNHNS, CDR2 SASEGT.

This clonotype was counted at least ten times. The chain employs TRBV28 and TRBJ2-3; D is unresolved. The CDR3 covers 16 residues. Trimming cost V 4 bases and J 2 bases, with 16 bases left between them. Looked up from germline, CDR1 is MDHEN and CDR2 is SYDVKM. The CDR3 spells CASSSLDSINTDTQYF. CDR3 coding DNA: TGTGCCAGCAGTTCCCTCGACTCAATCAACACAGATACGCAGTATTTT.

The sample holds a few counts of this clonotype. J is TRBJ2-7 and V is TRBV5-4; 9 nucleotides line up with TRBD2. CDR1 and CDR2 from the germline V gene are SGHNT and YYREEE (reference sequence). The CDR3 sequence is 13 residues long. Trimming took 3 bases from V and 6 from J; bases not matched to a gene: 4. CDR3 sequence: CASSSRGGGEQYF. Here the CDR3 DNA reads TGTGCCAGCAGCTCGCGGGGGGGAGGCGAGCAGTACTTC. Full variable domain (missing parts from reference TRBV5-4 and TRBJ2-7): ETGVTQSPTHLIKTRGQQVTLRCSSQSGHNTVSWYQQALGQGPQFIFQYYREEENGRGNFPPRFSGLQFPNYSSELNVNALELDDSALYLCASSSRGGGEQYFGPGTRLTVT.

This clonotype was seen repeatedly, ten times or more. The V call is TRBV28, the J call TRBJ2-7; no clear D gene. Looked up from germline, CDR1 is MDHEN and CDR2 is SYDVKM. V lost 5 bases and J lost 6, with 14 bases in between. The CDR3 extends over 13 amino acids. The CDR3 nucleotides read TGTGCCAGCAGTCTTACACTGCGTTTCGAGCAGTACTTC. This encodes CASSLTLRFEQYF. The complete variable domain, with remaining parts taken from reference TRBV28 and TRBJ2-7, reads DVKVTQSSRYLVKRTGEKVFLECVQDMDHENMFWYRQDPGLGLRLIYFSYDVKMKEKGDIPEGYSVSREKKERFSLILESASTNQTSMYLCASSLTLRFEQYFGPGTRLTVT.

The table lists this clonotype with a few counts. This chain links TRBV7-2 with TRBJ2-7; 10 bases match TRBD1. V was clipped by 2 bases and J by 5 bases; unmatched bases: 3. Germline CDR1 reads SGHTA; CDR2 reads FQGNSA. This CDR3 has 14 amino acids. CDR3 coding DNA: TGTGCCAGCAGCTTAATTGGGACAGGGGACGAGCAGTACTTC. Encoded protein: CASSLIGTGDEQYF.

This clonotype was found a few times. V gene TRBV6-6 combines with J gene TRBJ2-2; D tentatively fits TRBD1 or TRBD2 (6 bases each). Trimming stripped 2 bases from V and 7 bases from J, with 17 bases between. Germline assignment: CDR1 MNHNY and CDR2 SVGAGI (reference sequence). CDR3 size: 16 residues. The CDR3 here is CASSYSVGGQGGELFF. Written as DNA, the CDR3 is TGTGCCAGCAGTTACAGTGTCGGGGGCCAGGGCGGGGAGCTGTTTTTT.

Ten or more counts support this clonotype. V is TRBV12-3 or TRBV12-4 and J is TRBJ1-5, with D possibly being TRBD1 (5 bases). The length of the CDR3 is 14 residues. Trimming stripped 3 bases from V and 5 bases from J, with 11 bases between. CDR3 protein: CASSLLGPDQPQHF. For the CDR3, the DNA is TGTGCCAGCAGTTTGTTGGGACCCGATCAGCCCCAGCATTTT.

Worth noting for this clonotype: With a much larger clone just one base away, this may be a read error. The chain joins TRBV28 to TRBJ2-3; TRBD2 matches at 7 bases. V was clipped by 4 bases and J by 2 bases; unmatched bases: 9. The CDR3 has 16 residues. Germline CDR1 and CDR2: MDHEN and SYDVKM. CDR3 protein: CASSSPLSGNTDTQYF. As DNA, the CDR3 is TGTGCCAGCAGTTCCCCCTTGAGCGGGAACACAGATACGCAGTATTTT.

At least ten counts were recorded for this clonotype. The chain carries TRBV7-9 and TRBJ2-4; 8 bases line up with TRBD2. After removal of 5 bases from V and 4 bases from J, the junction contained 4 bases not matched to a gene. This CDR3 region has 14 residues. Germline CDR1 SEHNR, CDR2 FQNEAQ (reference sequence). Here the CDR3 reads CASSVGGGKNIQYF. The CDR3 DNA is TGTGCCAGCAGCGTCGGGGGGGGGAAAAACATTCAGTACTTC.

This clonotype was counted ten times or more. V is TRBV4-2 and J is TRBJ1-5, with D uncertain. Germline loops: CDR1 LGHNA, CDR2 YNFKEQ. The V gene lost 1 base and the J gene lost 9 bases, with 16 bases spanning the gap. This CDR3 contains 15 residues. CDR3 sequence reads: CASSQVEGTRRPQHF. DNA of the CDR3: TGTGCCAGCAGCCAAGTCGAAGGTACCCGACGGCCCCAGCATTTT.

This clonotype was detected ten times or more. This sequence joins TRBV12-3 or TRBV12-4 and TRBJ2-5; 8 bases map to TRBD1. CDR3 size: 13 residues. J lost 5 bases, V lost 8 bases, and 7 bases had no gene match. CDR3 sequence reads: CASGQGALETQYF. The CDR3 nucleotides read TGTGCCAGCGGACAGGGAGCTCTCGAGACCCAGTACTTC.

Regarding this clonotype: This may be a read error: a much more frequent sequence differs by one nucleotide. J is TRBJ1-1 and V is TRBV5-4; 8 bases agree with TRBD1. The CDR3 is made up of 16 amino acids. V lost 4 bases and J lost 4; bases outside the gene matches: 12. Germline CDR1 and CDR2: SGHNT and YYREEE (reference sequence). CDR3 region: CASSNWQGARVTEAFF. As DNA, the CDR3 is TGTGCCAGCAGCAATTGGCAGGGGGCGAGGGTCACTGAAGCTTTCTTT.

This clonotype was observed a handful of times. The rearrangement uses TRBV28 and TRBJ2-5; the D gene is possibly TRBD1 (5 bases). V lost 3 bases to trimming and J lost 0 bases, with 14 bases between them. Looked up from germline, CDR1 is MDHEN and CDR2 is SYDVKM. The CDR3 loop spans 16 amino acids. This CDR3 reads CASSFNRVGDQETQYF. The CDR3 region has the DNA TGTGCCAGCAGTTTCAACCGAGTAGGGGACCAAGAGACCCAGTACTTC. Complete variable domain (other parts from reference TRBV28 and TRBJ2-5): DVKVTQSSRYLVKRTGEKVFLECVQDMDHENMFWYRQDPGLGLRLIYFSYDVKMKEKGDIPEGYSVSREKKERFSLILESASTNQTSMYLCASSFNRVGDQETQYFGPGTRLLVL.

This clonotype was picked up many times. The chain carries TRBV20-1 and TRBJ1-3; 7 bases are a match to TRBD1. Per the germline V gene, CDR1 is DFQATT and CDR2 is SNEGSKA (reference sequence). This CDR3 spans 13 amino acids. V shed 5 bases and J 2 bases; nucleotides not matched to a gene: 3. As DNA, the CDR3 is TGCAGTGCTGCCGACAGGGCTGGAAACACCATATATTTT. This encodes CSAADRAGNTIYF.

A word on this clonotype: A read error is possible here, since a much larger clone lies one base away. The V call is TRBV7-6, the J call TRBJ2-1, with D possibly being TRBD2 (6 bases). In germline, CDR1 is SGHVS, CDR2 FNYEAQ. The CDR3 has 14 residues. The CDR3 nucleotides read TGTGCCAGCAGCTTAGCTGTGGGGAGGAATGAGCAGCTCTTC. It is translated as CASSLAVGRNEQLF.

The rearrangement uses TRBV6-2 or TRBV6-3 and TRBJ2-1; unclear D gene. The V end was cut by 2 bases, the J end by 11 bases, with 16 bases between. The germline V gene has CDR1 MNHEY and CDR2 SVGEGT. The CDR3 contains 14 residues. The CDR3 nucleotides read TGTGCCAGCAGTTACCGCCCCGCAGCTGGTCAGCAGTTCTTC. It translates to CASSYRPAAGQQFF.

Ten or more counts support this clonotype. The gene calls are TRBV6-1 and TRBJ1-3; D ambiguous. CDR1 and CDR2 from the germline V gene are MNHNS and SASEGT. The CDR3 spans 15 residues. V was trimmed by 6 bases and J by 3 bases, leaving 15 bases between them. The CDR3 loop reads CASRRVSQVGNTIYF. CDR3 DNA: TGTGCCAGCAGGAGGGTTTCCCAAGTTGGAAACACCATATATTTT.

The chain is built from TRBV5-6 and TRBJ2-7; TRBD2 is a possible D gene (5 bases). The CDR3 is made up of 12 amino acids. V was clipped by 3 bases and J by 4 bases, with 8 bases between them. Germline V gene lookup returns CDR1 SGHDT and CDR2 YYEEEE. CDR3 nucleotides: TGTGCCAGCAGCTCTAGCCTATACGAGCAGTACTTC. The encoded protein is CASSSSLYEQYF.

Many counts were recorded for this clonotype. This rearrangement joins TRBV20-1 to TRBJ2-3; no firm D call. The CDR3 has 13 residues. V gave up 1 base and J gave up 3 bases, with 8 bases separating them. Germline V gene data show CDR1 as DFQATT and CDR2 as SNEGSKA (reference sequence). This CDR3 is CSARVPPTDTQYF. The DNA of the CDR3 is TGCAGTGCTAGAGTGCCCCCGACAGATACGCAGTATTTT.

This clonotype was recorded a few times. The rearrangement uses TRBV7-9 and TRBJ1-5; D is uncertain. Germline CDR1 SEHNR, CDR2 FQNEAQ (reference sequence). CDR3 size: 12 residues. Trimming took off 7 bases at V and 4 bases at J, with 8 bases between the two ends. The CDR3 loop reads CASNAENQPQHF. The CDR3 bases are TGTGCCAGCAACGCAGAGAATCAGCCCCAGCATTTT.

The table lists this clonotype with many counts. The chain combines TRBV6-2 or TRBV6-3 with TRBJ1-1; 10 nucleotides agree with TRBD1. This CDR3 has 15 residues. V lost 6 bases to trimming and J lost 10 bases; unmatched junction nucleotides: 14. Per the germline V gene, CDR1 is MNHEY and CDR2 is SVGEGT. The CDR3 region is CASRTTGQGLQRAFF. The CDR3 DNA sequence: TGTGCCAGCAGAACGACGGGACAGGGGTTACAACGAGCTTTCTTT.

This clonotype was seen repeatedly, ten times or more. V is TRBV10-1 and J is TRBJ2-7; D call uncertain. Germline V gives CDR1 WNHNN, CDR2 SYGVQD (reference sequence). The CDR3 totals 8 residues. The chain's CDR3 is CAIDEQYF. The CDR3 DNA reads TGCGCAATCGACGAGCAGTACTTC.

There are many counts of this clonotype. The rearrangement uses TRBV7-2 and TRBJ1-5; no clear D. V was shortened by 4 bases and J by 0 bases, with 7 bases between the two germline ends. Germline CDR1 is SGHTA and CDR2 is FQGNSA. This CDR3 spans 14 amino acids. The DNA for the CDR3 is TGTGCCAGCAGCTCGGAAAGTAGCAATCAGCCCCAGCATTTT. Its protein product is CASSSESSNQPQHF.